The 27 T cell receptor beta chains in this list originate from one sample, sequenced in a study of T-cell memory formation after mild COVID-19. A single record per CDR3 protein comes from TCRdb applying MiXCR to the 5' RACE reads. The table lists 85,000 to 120,000 distinct CDR3 sequences, about 18% of them singletons, with 28% in the top ten. Material: PBMCs or a T cell subset sorted from them (not recorded which). These receptors all stem from an adult woman who had mild COVID-19 (a few samples of this study predate the infection). Cell type and time point are not known.

This clonotype came up once. At one boundary the junction diverges from the germline segment, which might be a read error. The chain couples TRBV27 to TRBJ2-7; the match to TRBD1 covers 8 bases. Germline CDR1 reads MNHEY; CDR2 reads SMNVEV (reference sequence). The CDR3 is 14 residues long. The CDR3: CSSSWGQGAYEQYF. The DNA of the CDR3 is TGTTCCAGCAGTTGGGGGCAGGGGGCTTACGAGCAGTACTTC.

This chain connects TRBV6-1 to TRBJ2-1, with 11 positions matching TRBD2. After removal of 3 bases from V and 5 bases from J, the junction contained 9 bases not matched to a gene. Germline lookup yields CDR1 MNHNS and CDR2 SASEGT. This CDR3 has 17 amino acids. The CDR3 sequence: CASSDRPGLAAHNEQFF. For the CDR3, the DNA is TGTGCCAGCAGTGATAGGCCGGGACTAGCGGCTCACAATGAGCAGTTCTTC.

The rearrangement uses TRBV29-1 and TRBJ2-2; D assignment may be TRBD1 or TRBD2 (5 bases each). The V gene's germline CDR1 is SQVTM and CDR2 ANQGSEA. V lost 0 bases and J 0 bases, leaving 8 bases between the germline ends. The CDR3 consists of 15 residues. CDR3 loop: CSVEEGTANTGELFF. The CDR3 bases are TGCAGCGTTGAAGAGGGGACGGCGAACACCGGGGAGCTGTTTTTT.

V gene TRBV5-6 combines with J gene TRBJ2-5; TRBD2 aligns across 12 bases. CDR3 length equals 14 residues. Germline loops: CDR1 SGHDT, CDR2 YYEEEE. V was pared by 4 bases and J by 5 bases, with 3 bases of the junction left unmatched. CDR3 nucleotide sequence: TGTGCCAGCAGCGGGACTAGCGGGTCTGAGACCCAGTACTTC. Protein: CASSGTSGSETQYF.

This clonotype has a handful of counts. This sequence joins TRBV12-3 or TRBV12-4 and TRBJ2-2, with 9 bases aligning to TRBD2. V trimming: 6 bases; J trimming: 2 bases; junction bases outside the gene matches: 7. The CDR3 covers 16 residues. CDR3 loop: CASSQRTSANTGELFF. As DNA, the CDR3 is TGTGCCAGCAGCCAACGGACTAGCGCCAACACCGGGGAGCTGTTTTTT.

The chain combines TRBV7-9 with TRBJ2-1, with D perhaps TRBD2 (7 bases). Trimming removed 5 bases at V and 8 bases at J, with 19 bases between. Germline assignment: CDR1 SEHNR and CDR2 FQNEAQ (reference sequence). The CDR3 sequence is 15 residues long. The CDR3 DNA is TGTGCCAGCAGCCTTGAAGGGGGGGCACCCGATGAGCAGTTCTTC. Translating gives CASSLEGGAPDEQFF. The full variable domain, its missing parts supplied by reference TRBV7-9 and TRBJ2-1, is DTGVSQNPRHKITKRGQNVTFRCDPISEHNRLYWYRQTLGQGPEFLTYFQNEAQLEKSRLLSDRFSAERPKGSFSTLEIQRTEQGDSAMYLCASSLEGGAPDEQFFGPGTRLTVL.

There are a few counts of this clonotype. CDR3 amino acids: CASSLANREGYTF. The CDR3 coding sequence is TGTGCCAGCAGCTTAGCTAACAGGGAAGGCTACACCTTC. The chain combines TRBV7-9 with TRBJ1-2, with D tentatively TRBD1 (6 bases). This CDR3 contains 13 residues. V dropped 0 bases and J dropped 8 bases, with 10 bases sitting between them. Germline-derived CDR1 and CDR2 are SEHNR and FQNEAQ (reference sequence). Variable domain in full (rest from reference TRBV7-9 and TRBJ1-2): DTGVSQNPRHKITKRGQNVTFRCDPISEHNRLYWYRQTLGQGPEFLTYFQNEAQLEKSRLLSDRFSAERPKGSFSTLEIQRTEQGDSAMYLCASSLANREGYTFGSGTRLTVV.

The chain uses TRBV5-6 and TRBJ2-1; TRBD2 is a possible D gene (6 bases). The CDR3 spans 16 residues. Germline assignment: CDR1 SGHDT and CDR2 YYEEEE. With 4 bases removed from V and 4 bases from J, the gap between germline ends came to 18 bases. The CDR3: CASSQPIAVLYNEQFF. CDR3 sequence (DNA): TGTGCCAGCAGCCAGCCGATAGCGGTTCTTTACAATGAGCAGTTCTTC.

By proportion, this clonotype is medium-sized. J is TRBJ2-1 and V is TRBV12-3 or TRBV12-4, with D possibly matching TRBD2 (5 bases). V gave up 5 bases and J gave up 8 bases, with 19 bases separating them. This CDR3 has 15 amino acids. CDR3 amino acids: CASSPHLAFGDEQFF. The CDR3 DNA follows: TGTGCCAGCAGTCCCCACCTGGCCTTCGGGGATGAGCAGTTCTTC.

This clonotype showed up just a few times. The chain carries TRBV12-3 or TRBV12-4 and TRBJ2-3; unclear D gene. CDR3 length equals 16 residues. With 10 bases removed from V and 2 bases from J, the gap between germline ends came to 22 bases. CDR3 region: CANMPLLWTPTDTQYF. Written as DNA, the CDR3 is TGTGCCAATATGCCCCTGTTGTGGACCCCCACAGATACGCAGTATTTT.

The V gene is TRBV30, the J gene TRBJ1-2, with D maybe TRBD1 (6 bases). Germline lookup yields CDR1 GTSNPN and CDR2 SVGIG (reference sequence). Trimming stripped 3 bases from V and 7 bases from J, with 18 bases between. CDR3 size: 14 residues. CDR3 sequence (DNA): TGTGCCTGGAGGGGGGGCGGGATTCTAAGTGGCTACACCTTC. Encoded protein: CAWRGGGILSGYTF. Full variable domain (missing parts from reference TRBV30 and TRBJ1-2): SQTIHQWPATLVQPVGSPLSLECTVEGTSNPNLYWYRQAAGRGLQLLFYSVGIGQISSEVPQNLSASRPQDRQFILSSKKLLLSDSGFYLCAWRGGGILSGYTFGSGTRLTVV.

In its sample, this clonotype was seen a few times. This rearrangement joins TRBV5-4 to TRBJ2-5; perhaps TRBD1 as D (5 bases). Trimming stripped 3 bases from V and 5 bases from J, with 17 bases between. The CDR3 length is 15 residues. Germline CDR1 is SGHNT and CDR2 is YYREEE (reference sequence). The CDR3 DNA sequence: TGTGCCAGCAGCTCGTCCTTGGGGCTGGGGGAGACCCAGTACTTC. This sequence encodes CASSSSLGLGETQYF.

This clonotype has a count of ten or more. The CDR3 spells CASSQRDSYEQYF. The DNA of the CDR3 is TGTGCCAGCAGCCAACGGGACAGCTACGAGCAGTACTTC. The V and J genes are TRBV3-1 and TRBJ2-7, with 7 bases that match TRBD1. The CDR3 spans 13 residues. Trimming cost V 2 bases and J 3 bases; bases outside gene matches: 1. CDR1 is LGHDT, CDR2 YNNKEL, per germline (reference sequence).

The chain links TRBV6-4 to TRBJ2-1, with D possibly matching TRBD2 (7 bases). CDR3 length equals 14 residues. The V gene lost 6 bases and the J gene lost 8 bases, with 17 bases spanning the gap. Germline-derived CDR1 and CDR2 are MRHNA and SNTAGT. The CDR3 loop is CASSPVGGADEQFF. CDR3 DNA sequence: TGTGCCAGCAGCCCCGTTGGGGGGGCGGATGAGCAGTTCTTC.

J is TRBJ2-7 and V is TRBV7-6; TRBD1 agrees at 9 bases. This CDR3 contains 15 residues. The ends lost 1 base at V and 5 bases at J; junction bases unmatched: 6. Per germline, CDR1 SGHVS and CDR2 FNYEAQ. DNA of the CDR3: TGTGCCAGCAGCTTAGAGGGGACAGGGAACCACGAGCAGTACTTC. Amino acid sequence: CASSLEGTGNHEQYF.

The chain combines TRBV12-2 with TRBJ2-3; the table's D call TRBD2 went unverified against the DNA. TRBV12-2 is a pseudogene segment. This CDR3 has 16 residues. The CDR3 here is CASRIVAGGPSDTQYF. The CDR3 DNA follows: TGTGCAAGTCGCATCGTAGCGGGAGGGCCCTCGGATACGCAGTATTTT.

The table lists this clonotype with a count of one. The CDR3 sequence: CASSPQQQETQYF. In nucleotides, the CDR3 is TGTGCCAGCAGCCCACAGCAACAAGAGACCCAGTACTTC. The V call is TRBV9, the J call TRBJ2-5, with D hard to call. The V end lost 4 bases, the J end lost 2 bases, and 9 bases lay between the germline ends. Germline CDR1 SGDLS, CDR2 YYNGEE. The length of the CDR3 is 13 residues.

This clonotype was seen many times. This chain joins TRBV7-3 and TRBJ2-2; tentative D call: TRBD1 (6 bases). The CDR3 has 15 residues. V gave up 1 base and J gave up 6 bases, with 12 bases separating them. From germline, CDR1 is SGHTA and CDR2 FQGTGA. Here the CDR3 DNA reads TGTGCCAGCAGCTTAAAACTCGGACAGTCCGGGGAGCTGTTTTTT. Translation: CASSLKLGQSGELFF.

This clonotype was counted ten times or more. The chain combines TRBV29-1 with TRBJ2-7, with D perhaps assigned TRBD1 or TRBD2 (5 bases each). Trimming stripped 0 bases from V and 3 bases from J, with 15 bases between. CDR1 is SQVTM and CDR2 is ANQGSEA in the germline V gene. This CDR3 region has 15 residues. CDR3 region: CSVEEEAGPLYEQYF. The CDR3 DNA reads TGCAGCGTTGAAGAGGAGGCAGGGCCCCTCTACGAGCAGTACTTC.

This rearrangement joins TRBV5-6 to TRBJ2-3; no firm D call. Germline lookup yields CDR1 SGHDT and CDR2 YYEEEE. Trimming shortened V by 2 bases and J by 7 bases, and 5 bases separated the two germline ends. This CDR3 spans 11 amino acids. The CDR3 is CASSFANTQYF. CDR3 bases: TGTGCCAGCAGCTTTGCGAATACGCAGTATTTT.

The rearrangement links TRBV27 to TRBJ2-7; the D gene is possibly TRBD2 (6 bases). Germline V gives CDR1 MNHEY, CDR2 SMNVEV (reference sequence). Trimming left V 8 bases short and J 0 bases short, with 20 bases between. The CDR3 runs to 16 residues. CDR3: CASSRGGVPLSYEQYF. DNA for the CDR3: TGTGCCAGCTCTAGGGGAGGAGTCCCCCTCTCCTACGAGCAGTACTTC.

This clonotype was seen a handful of times. The genes are TRBV27 and TRBJ2-1; 8 bases align to TRBD2. Germline V gives CDR1 MNHEY, CDR2 SMNVEV (reference sequence). After removal of 1 base from V and 4 bases from J, the junction contained 6 bases not matched to a gene. The CDR3 is made up of 16 amino acids. CDR3 coding DNA: TGTGCCAGCAGTTTATGGGGGAGCGGGGGATACAATGAGCAGTTCTTC. Amino acid sequence: CASSLWGSGGYNEQFF.

The DNA for the CDR3 is TGTGCCAGCAGTTTGTTAGCGGGATTGAACACCGGGGAGCTGTTTTTT. Translating gives CASSLLAGLNTGELFF. J is TRBJ2-2 and V is TRBV27; 8 bases line up with TRBD2. J was trimmed by 1 base and V by 3 bases; bases with no gene match: 4. CDR3 length: 16 amino acids. The germline V gene has CDR1 MNHEY and CDR2 SMNVEV (reference sequence).

V is TRBV29-1 and J is TRBJ2-7, with TRBD2 matching over 7 bases. Unmatched junction bases numbered 5, after V lost 4 bases and J lost 2 bases. The V gene's germline CDR1 is SQVTM and CDR2 ANQGSEA. This CDR3 is 13 amino acids long. CDR3 loop: CSVVPGGTYEQYF. The CDR3 nucleotides read TGCAGCGTTGTTCCCGGGGGGACCTACGAGCAGTACTTC.

This clonotype was seen a few times. The chain has TRBV5-1 and TRBJ1-1; 7 bases align to TRBD1. CDR3 length equals 14 residues. Looked up from germline, CDR1 is SGHRS and CDR2 is YFSETQ. After removal of 3 bases from V and 1 base from J, the junction contained 3 bases not matched to a gene. The CDR3 bases are TGCGCCAGCAGCTGGGGACAGCCGAACACTGAAGCTTTCTTT. Protein sequence: CASSWGQPNTEAFF.

This clonotype appeared a few times. The genes are TRBV4-3 and TRBJ2-7, with a weak D call TRBD1 (6 bases). Germline CDR1 LGHNA, CDR2 YSLEER. The CDR3 consists of 15 residues. With 0 bases removed from V and 0 bases from J, the gap between germline ends came to 9 bases. The CDR3: CASSQDLDSSYEQYF. The CDR3 DNA is TGCGCCAGCAGCCAAGATCTGGACAGCTCCTACGAGCAGTACTTC.

This clonotype was observed a few times. The chain uses TRBV12-3 or TRBV12-4 and TRBJ1-5; D is undetermined. V lost 2 bases and J lost 1, with 3 bases in between. The CDR3 sequence is 13 residues long. The chain's CDR3 is CASSLISNQPQHF. CDR3 bases: TGTGCCAGCAGTTTAATCAGCAATCAGCCCCAGCATTTT.